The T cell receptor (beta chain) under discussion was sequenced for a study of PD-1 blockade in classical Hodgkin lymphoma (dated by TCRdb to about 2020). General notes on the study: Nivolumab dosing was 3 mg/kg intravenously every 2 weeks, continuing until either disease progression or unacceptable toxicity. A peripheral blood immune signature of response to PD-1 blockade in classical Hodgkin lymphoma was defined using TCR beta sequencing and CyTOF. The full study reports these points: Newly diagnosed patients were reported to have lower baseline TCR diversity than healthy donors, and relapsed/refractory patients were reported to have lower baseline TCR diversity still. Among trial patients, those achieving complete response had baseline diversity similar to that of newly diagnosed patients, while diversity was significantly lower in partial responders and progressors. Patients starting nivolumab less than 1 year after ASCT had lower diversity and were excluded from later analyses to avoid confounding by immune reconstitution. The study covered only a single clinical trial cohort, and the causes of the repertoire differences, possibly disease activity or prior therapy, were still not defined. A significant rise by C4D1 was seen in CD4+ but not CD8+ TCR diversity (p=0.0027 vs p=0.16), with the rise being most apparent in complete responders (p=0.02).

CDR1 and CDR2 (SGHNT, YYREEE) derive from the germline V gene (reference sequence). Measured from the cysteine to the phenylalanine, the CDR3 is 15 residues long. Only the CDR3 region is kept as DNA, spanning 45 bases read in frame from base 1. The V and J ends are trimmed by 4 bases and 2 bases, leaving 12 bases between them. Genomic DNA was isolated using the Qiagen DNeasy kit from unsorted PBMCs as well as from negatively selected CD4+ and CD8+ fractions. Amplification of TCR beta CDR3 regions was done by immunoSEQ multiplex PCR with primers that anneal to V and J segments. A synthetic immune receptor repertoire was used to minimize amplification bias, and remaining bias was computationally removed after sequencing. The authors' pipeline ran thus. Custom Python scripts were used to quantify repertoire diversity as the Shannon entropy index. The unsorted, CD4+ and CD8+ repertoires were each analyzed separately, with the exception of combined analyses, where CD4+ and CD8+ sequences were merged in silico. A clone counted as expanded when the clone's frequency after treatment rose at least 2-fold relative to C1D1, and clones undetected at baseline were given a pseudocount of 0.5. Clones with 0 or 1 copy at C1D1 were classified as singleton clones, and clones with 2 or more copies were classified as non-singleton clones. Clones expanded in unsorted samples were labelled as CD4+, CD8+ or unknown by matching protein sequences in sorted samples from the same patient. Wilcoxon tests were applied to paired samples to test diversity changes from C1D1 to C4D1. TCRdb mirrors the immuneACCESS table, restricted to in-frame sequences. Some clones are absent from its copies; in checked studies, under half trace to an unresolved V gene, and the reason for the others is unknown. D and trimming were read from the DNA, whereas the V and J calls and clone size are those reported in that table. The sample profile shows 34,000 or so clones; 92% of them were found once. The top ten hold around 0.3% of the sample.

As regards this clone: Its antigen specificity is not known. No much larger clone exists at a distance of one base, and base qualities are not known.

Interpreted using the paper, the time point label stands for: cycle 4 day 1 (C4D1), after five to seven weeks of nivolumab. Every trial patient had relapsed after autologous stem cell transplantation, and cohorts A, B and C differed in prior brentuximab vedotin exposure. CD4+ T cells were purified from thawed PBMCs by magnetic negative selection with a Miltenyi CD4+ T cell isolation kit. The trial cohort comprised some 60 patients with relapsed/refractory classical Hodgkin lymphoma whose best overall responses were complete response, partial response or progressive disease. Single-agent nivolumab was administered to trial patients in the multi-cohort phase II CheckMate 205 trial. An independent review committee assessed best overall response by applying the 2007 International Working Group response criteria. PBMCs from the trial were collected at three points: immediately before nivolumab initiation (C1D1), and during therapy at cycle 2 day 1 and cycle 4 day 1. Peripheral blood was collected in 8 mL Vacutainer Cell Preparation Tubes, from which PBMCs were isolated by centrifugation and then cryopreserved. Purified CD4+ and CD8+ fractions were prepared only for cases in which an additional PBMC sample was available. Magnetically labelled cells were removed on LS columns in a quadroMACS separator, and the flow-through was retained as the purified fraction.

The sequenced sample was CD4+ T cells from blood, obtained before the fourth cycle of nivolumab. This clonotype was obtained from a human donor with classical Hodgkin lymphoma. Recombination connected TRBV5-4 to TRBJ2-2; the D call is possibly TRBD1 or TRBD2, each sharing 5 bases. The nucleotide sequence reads TGTGCCAGCAGCCCGGGGACCTTTAACACCGGGGAGCTGTTTTTT. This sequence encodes CASSPGTFNTGELFF.